Described below is a single TCR beta chain sequence and its context. Its antigen is as yet unknown. This record belongs to a study of cytomegalovirus exposure and HLA in healthy donors. For the study at large: Earlier work reported approximately 110 million unique TCR beta sequences from 180 million or so T cells.

PCR employed 60 Vbeta and 13 Jbeta primers. Measured with immunoSEQ multiplex PCR; TCRdb has only the in-frame clones, and not every one. This sample has 100,000 to 120,000 clones, with over 60% found just once. The study, taken as a whole, reports: Immune exposure information available was restricted to CMV serostatus.

The sample comprised PBMCs. This clonotype was sampled from a woman aged 55-69 years in good health and CMV-seropositive.

CDR3 amino acids: CASSWRGPAYEQYF. The CDR3 DNA reads as TGCGCCAGCAGCTGGAGGGGACCAGCCTACGAGCAGTACTTC. The rearrangement links TRBV5-1 to TRBJ2-7; possibly TRBD2 for D (6 bases). There are 14 residues in the CDR3. The germline CDR1 and CDR2 sequences are SGHRS and YFSETQ. V lost 3 bases and J 2 bases, leaving 12 bases between the germline ends.